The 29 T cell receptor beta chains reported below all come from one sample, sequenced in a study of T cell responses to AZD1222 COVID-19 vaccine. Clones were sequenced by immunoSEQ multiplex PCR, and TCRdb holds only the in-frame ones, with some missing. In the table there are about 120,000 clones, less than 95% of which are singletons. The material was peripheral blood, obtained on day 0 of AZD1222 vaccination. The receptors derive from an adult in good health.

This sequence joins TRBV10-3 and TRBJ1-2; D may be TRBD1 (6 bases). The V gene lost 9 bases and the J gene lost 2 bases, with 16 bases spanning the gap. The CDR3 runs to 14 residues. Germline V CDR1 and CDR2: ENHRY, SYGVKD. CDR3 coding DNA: TGTGCCATTGGGATTGAGGGGGTAAACTATGGCTACACCTTC. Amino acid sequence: CAIGIEGVNYGYTF.

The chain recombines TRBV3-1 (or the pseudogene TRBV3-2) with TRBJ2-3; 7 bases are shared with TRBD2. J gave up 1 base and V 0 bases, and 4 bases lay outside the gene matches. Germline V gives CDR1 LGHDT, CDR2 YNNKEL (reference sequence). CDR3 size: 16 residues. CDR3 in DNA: TGTGCCAGCAGCCAAGATTTAACTAGCGGCACAGATACGCAGTATTTT. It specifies CASSQDLTSGTDTQYF.

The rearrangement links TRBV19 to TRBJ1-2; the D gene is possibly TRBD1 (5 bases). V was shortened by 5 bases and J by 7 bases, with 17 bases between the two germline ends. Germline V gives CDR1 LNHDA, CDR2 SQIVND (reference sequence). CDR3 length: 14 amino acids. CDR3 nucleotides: TGTGCCAGTAGTGAGCTACCGAGGGGTGTTGGCTACACCTTC. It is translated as CASSELPRGVGYTF.

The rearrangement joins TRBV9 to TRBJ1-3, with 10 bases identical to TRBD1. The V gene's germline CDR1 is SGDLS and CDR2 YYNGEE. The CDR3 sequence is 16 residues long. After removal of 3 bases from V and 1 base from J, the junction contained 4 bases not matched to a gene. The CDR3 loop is CASSGTGGLSGNTIYF. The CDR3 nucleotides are TGTGCCAGCAGCGGGACAGGGGGATTGTCTGGAAACACCATATATTTT.

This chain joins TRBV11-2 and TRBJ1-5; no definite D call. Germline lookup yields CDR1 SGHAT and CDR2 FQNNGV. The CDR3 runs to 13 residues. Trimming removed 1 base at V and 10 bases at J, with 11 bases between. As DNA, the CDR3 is TGTGCCAGCAGCTTAGGCCCCAAGGAACCCCAGCATTTT. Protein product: CASSLGPKEPQHF.

Here the CDR3 DNA reads TGTGCCAGCAGCCAAGATTACGGGGTCAATCAGCCCCAGCATTTT. Protein product: CASSQDYGVNQPQHF. The chain recombines TRBV4-2 with TRBJ1-5; D not certain. This CDR3 is 15 amino acids long. Trimming shortened V by 0 bases and J by 3 bases, and 9 bases separated the two germline ends. Germline assignment: CDR1 LGHNA and CDR2 YNFKEQ.

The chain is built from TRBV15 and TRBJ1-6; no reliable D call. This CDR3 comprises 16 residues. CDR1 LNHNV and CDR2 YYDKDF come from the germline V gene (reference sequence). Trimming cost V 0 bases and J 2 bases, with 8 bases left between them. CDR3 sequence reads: CATSRDEAPYNSPLHF. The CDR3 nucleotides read TGTGCCACCAGCAGAGATGAGGCTCCCTATAATTCACCCCTCCACTTT.

This CDR3 reads CASNNPGKSNTGELFF. CDR3 in DNA: TGTGCCAGCAACAACCCGGGGAAATCGAACACCGGGGAGCTGTTTTTT. The chain is built from TRBV5-4 and TRBJ2-2, with D maybe TRBD2 (5 bases). Germline V gene sequence: CDR1 SGHNT, CDR2 YYREEE (reference sequence). With 6 bases removed from V and 0 bases from J, the gap between germline ends came to 15 bases. The CDR3 is made up of 16 amino acids.

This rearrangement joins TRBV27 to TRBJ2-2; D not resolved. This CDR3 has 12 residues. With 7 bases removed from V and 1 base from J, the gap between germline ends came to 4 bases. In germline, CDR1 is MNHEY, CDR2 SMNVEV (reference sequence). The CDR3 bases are TGTGCCAGCACCCGGAACACCGGGGAGCTGTTTTTT. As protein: CASTRNTGELFF.

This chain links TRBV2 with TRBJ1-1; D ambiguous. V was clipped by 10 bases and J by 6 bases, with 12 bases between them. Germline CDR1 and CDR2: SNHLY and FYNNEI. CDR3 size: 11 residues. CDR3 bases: TGTGCCACCTCGAAGGAGGCTGAAGCTTTCTTT. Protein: CATSKEAEAFF. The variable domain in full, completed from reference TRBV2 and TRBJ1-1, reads EPEVTQTPSHQVTQMGQEVILRCVPISNHLYFYWYRQILGQKVEFLVSFYNNEISEKSEIFDDQFSVERPDGSNFTLKIRSTKLEDSAMYFCATSKEAEAFFGQGTRLTVV.

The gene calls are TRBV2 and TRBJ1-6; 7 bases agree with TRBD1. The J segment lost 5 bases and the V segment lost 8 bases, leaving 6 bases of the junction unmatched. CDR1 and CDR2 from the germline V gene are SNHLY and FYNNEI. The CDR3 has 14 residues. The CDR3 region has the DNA TGTGCCAGCCGTAAACAGGGGCATAATTCACCCCTCCACTTT. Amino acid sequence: CASRKQGHNSPLHF.

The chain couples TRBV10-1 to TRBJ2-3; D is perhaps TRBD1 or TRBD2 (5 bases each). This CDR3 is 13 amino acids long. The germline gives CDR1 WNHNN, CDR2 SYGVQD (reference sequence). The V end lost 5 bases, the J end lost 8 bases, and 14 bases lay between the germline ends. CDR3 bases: TGCGCCAGCAGTCCGGAAACCGGGACTACGCAGTATTTT. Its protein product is CASSPETGTTQYF.

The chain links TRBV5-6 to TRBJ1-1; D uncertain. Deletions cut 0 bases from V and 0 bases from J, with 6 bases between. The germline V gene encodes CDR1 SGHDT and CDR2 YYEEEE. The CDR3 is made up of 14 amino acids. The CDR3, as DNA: TGTGCCAGCAGCTTGGGGCGGTTGAACACTGAAGCTTTCTTT. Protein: CASSLGRLNTEAFF.

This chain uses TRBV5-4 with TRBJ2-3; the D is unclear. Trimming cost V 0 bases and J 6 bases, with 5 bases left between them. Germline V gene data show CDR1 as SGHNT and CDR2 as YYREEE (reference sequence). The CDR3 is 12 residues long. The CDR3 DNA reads TGTGCCAGCAGCTTGGTACGGGATACGCAGTATTTT. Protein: CASSLVRDTQYF.

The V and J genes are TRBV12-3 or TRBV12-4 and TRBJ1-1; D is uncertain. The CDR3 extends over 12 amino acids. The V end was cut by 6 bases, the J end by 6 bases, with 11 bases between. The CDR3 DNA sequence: TGTGCCAGCAGCGCCCGCGGTCCTGAAGCTTTCTTT. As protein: CASSARGPEAFF.

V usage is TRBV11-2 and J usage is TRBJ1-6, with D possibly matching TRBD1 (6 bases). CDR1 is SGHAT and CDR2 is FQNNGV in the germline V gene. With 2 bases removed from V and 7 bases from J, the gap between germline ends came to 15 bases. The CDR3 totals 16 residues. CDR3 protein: CASSLRRGQTNSPLHF. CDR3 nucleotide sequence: TGTGCCAGCAGCTTAAGGCGAGGACAGACAAATTCACCCCTCCACTTT. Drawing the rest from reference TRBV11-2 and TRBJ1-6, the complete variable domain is EAGVAQSPRYKIIEKRQSVAFWCNPISGHATLYWYQQILGQGPKLLIQFQNNGVVDDSQLPKDRFSAERLKGVDSTLKIQPAKLEDSAVYLCASSLRRGQTNSPLHFGNGTRLTVT.

In DNA, the CDR3 is TGTGCCAGCAGTTTAGTGGACCTCGCCCAGCATTTT. It is translated as CASSLVDLAQHF. This sequence joins TRBV12-3 or TRBV12-4 and TRBJ1-5; D is ambiguous. V lost 1 base and J lost 11, with 9 bases in between. This CDR3 is built from 12 residues.

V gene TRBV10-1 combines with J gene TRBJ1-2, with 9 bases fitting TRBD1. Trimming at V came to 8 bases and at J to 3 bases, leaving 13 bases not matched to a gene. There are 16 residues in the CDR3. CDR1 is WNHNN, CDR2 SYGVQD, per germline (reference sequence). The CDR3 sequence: CASHNRRTGDYYGYTF. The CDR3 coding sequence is TGCGCCAGCCACAATCGAAGGACAGGGGACTACTATGGCTACACCTTC.

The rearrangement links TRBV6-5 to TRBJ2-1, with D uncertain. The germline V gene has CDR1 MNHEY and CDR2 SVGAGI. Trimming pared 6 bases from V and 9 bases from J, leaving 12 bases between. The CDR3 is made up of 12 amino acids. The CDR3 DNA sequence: TGTGCCAGCAGCCTCACTACGGGTGAGCAGTTCTTC. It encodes CASSLTTGEQFF.

This chain's CDR3 is CASSDSLGPSTDTQYF. CDR3 bases: TGTGCCAGCAGCGATAGTCTCGGGCCAAGCACAGATACGCAGTATTTT. The rearrangement uses TRBV9 and TRBJ2-3; D gene unclear. Trimming shortened V by 3 bases and J by 0 bases, and 14 bases separated the two germline ends. The CDR3 is 16 amino acids. The germline gives CDR1 SGDLS, CDR2 YYNGEE.

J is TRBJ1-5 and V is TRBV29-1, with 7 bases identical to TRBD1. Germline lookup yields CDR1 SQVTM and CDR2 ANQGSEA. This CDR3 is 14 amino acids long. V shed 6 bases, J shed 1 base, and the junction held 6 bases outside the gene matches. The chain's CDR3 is CSVGQVGSNQPQHF. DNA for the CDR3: TGCAGCGTAGGACAGGTGGGAAGCAATCAGCCCCAGCATTTT.

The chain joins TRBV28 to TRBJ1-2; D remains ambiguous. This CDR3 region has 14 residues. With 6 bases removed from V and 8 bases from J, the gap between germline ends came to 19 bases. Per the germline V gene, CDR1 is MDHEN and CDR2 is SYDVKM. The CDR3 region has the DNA TGTGCCAGCAGCTCGTTTGTAACTACCAGCGGCTACACCTTC. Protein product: CASSSFVTTSGYTF.

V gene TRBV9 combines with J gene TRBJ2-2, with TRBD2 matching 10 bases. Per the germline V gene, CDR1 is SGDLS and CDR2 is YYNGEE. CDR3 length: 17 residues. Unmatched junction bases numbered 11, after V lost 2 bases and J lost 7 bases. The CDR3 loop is CASSVSASGSLGGELFF. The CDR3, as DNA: TGTGCCAGCAGCGTGTCAGCTAGCGGGAGTTTAGGCGGGGAGCTGTTTTTT.

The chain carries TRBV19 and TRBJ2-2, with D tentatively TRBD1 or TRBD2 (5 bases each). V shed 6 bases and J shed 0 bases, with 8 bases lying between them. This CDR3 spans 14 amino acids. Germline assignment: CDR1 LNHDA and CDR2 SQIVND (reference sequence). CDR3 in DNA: TGTGCCAGTAGACGAGGGGCGAACACCGGGGAGCTGTTTTTT. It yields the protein CASRRGANTGELFF.

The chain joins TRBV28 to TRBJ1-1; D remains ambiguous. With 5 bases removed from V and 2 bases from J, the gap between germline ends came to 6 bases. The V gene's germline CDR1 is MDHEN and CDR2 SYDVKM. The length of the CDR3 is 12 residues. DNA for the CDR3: TGTGCCAGCAGTCCACTAAACACTGAAGCTTTCTTT. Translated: CASSPLNTEAFF.

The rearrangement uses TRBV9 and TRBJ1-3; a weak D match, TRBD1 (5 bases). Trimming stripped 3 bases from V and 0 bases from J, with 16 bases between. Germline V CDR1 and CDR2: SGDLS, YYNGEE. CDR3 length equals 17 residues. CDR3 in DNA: TGTGCCAGCAGCGCCCTACAGGCGGGCTCCTCTGGAAACACCATATATTTT. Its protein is CASSALQAGSSGNTIYF.

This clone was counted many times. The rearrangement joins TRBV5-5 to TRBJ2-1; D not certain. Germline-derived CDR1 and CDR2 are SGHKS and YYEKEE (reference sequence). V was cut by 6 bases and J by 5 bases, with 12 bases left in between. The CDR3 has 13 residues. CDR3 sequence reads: CASTMDLNNEQFF. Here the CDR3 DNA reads TGTGCCAGCACTATGGACCTAAACAATGAGCAGTTCTTC.

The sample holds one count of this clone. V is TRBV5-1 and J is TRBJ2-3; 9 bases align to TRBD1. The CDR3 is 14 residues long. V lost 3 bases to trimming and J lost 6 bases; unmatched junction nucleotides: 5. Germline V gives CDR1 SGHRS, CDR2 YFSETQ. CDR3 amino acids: CASSSGQGSDTQYF. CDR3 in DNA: TGCGCCAGCAGCTCGGGACAGGGTTCGGATACGCAGTATTTT.

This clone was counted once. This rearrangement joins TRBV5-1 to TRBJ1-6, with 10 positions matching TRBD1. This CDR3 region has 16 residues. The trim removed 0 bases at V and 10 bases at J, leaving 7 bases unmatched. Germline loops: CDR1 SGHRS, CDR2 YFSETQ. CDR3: CASSLGQGAVESPLHF. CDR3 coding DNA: TGCGCCAGCAGCTTGGGACAGGGGGCTGTAGAATCACCCCTCCACTTT.